Following are 6 T cell receptor beta chains from one sample sequenced in a study of control samples from healthy donors and cancer patients. Method: immunoSEQ multiplex PCR; TCRdb's copy keeps in-frame clones and lacks some. Of approximately 190,000 clones in the sample, roughly nine tenths were seen once. The sequenced sample was blood. The receptors shown here come from a man under 40 in good health.

The V call is TRBV3-1 (or the pseudogene TRBV3-2), the J call TRBJ2-5; tentatively, D is TRBD1 (6 bases). The CDR3 runs 13 residues. Germline V CDR1 and CDR2: LGHDT, YNNKEL (reference sequence). V lost 4 bases to trimming and J lost 9 bases, with 15 bases between them. CDR3 region: CASSPTQGGSQYF. CDR3 sequence (DNA): TGTGCCAGCAGCCCCACTCAAGGGGGATCCCAGTACTTC.

This sequence joins TRBV15 and TRBJ1-5; D not resolved. The length of the CDR3 is 15 residues. Germline lookup yields CDR1 LNHNV and CDR2 YYDKDF (reference sequence). V was pared by 8 bases and J by 4 bases, with 18 bases between. CDR3 residues: CATRSAGWGNQPQHF. DNA of the CDR3: TGTGCCACCCGATCAGCGGGTTGGGGTAATCAGCCCCAGCATTTT.

The genes are TRBV19 and TRBJ2-1; 11 nucleotides agree with TRBD2. CDR1 and CDR2 from the germline V gene are LNHDA and SQIVND (reference sequence). There are 15 residues in the CDR3. V dropped 7 bases and J dropped 7; count of bases not matched to a gene: 9. The CDR3 sequence: CASTVAGGPLNEQFF. The CDR3 DNA sequence: TGTGCCAGTACTGTAGCGGGGGGGCCTTTAAATGAGCAGTTCTTC.

The chain couples TRBV13 to TRBJ2-1; TRBD1 aligns across 9 bases. The V segment lost 2 bases and the J segment 10 bases; nucleotides outside the gene matches: 9. The V gene's germline CDR1 is PRHDT and CDR2 FYEKMQ (reference sequence). This CDR3 is 15 amino acids long. The CDR3 sequence is CASSLRDRDFLEQFF. CDR3 DNA sequence: TGTGCCAGCAGCTTACGGGACAGGGATTTTTTAGAGCAGTTCTTC.

The V gene is TRBV4-1, the J gene TRBJ1-2; D unclear. The V and J ends lost 0 bases and 2 bases respectively, with 10 bases between them. Germline CDR1 reads MGHRA; CDR2 reads YSYEKL. CDR3 length equals 15 residues. CDR3 sequence: CASSQDLTLNYGYTF. DNA of the CDR3: TGCGCCAGCAGCCAAGATCTGACATTAAACTATGGCTACACCTTC.

The chain recombines TRBV6-5 with TRBJ1-2, with 10 nucleotides matching TRBD1. V lost 1 base and J lost 2; bases outside the gene matches: 4. The CDR3 extends over 16 amino acids. Germline V gene data show CDR1 as MNHEY and CDR2 as SVGAGI. Here the CDR3 reads CASSYYGQGVNYGYTF. The CDR3 region has the DNA TGTGCCAGCAGTTACTATGGACAGGGGGTGAACTATGGCTACACCTTC.